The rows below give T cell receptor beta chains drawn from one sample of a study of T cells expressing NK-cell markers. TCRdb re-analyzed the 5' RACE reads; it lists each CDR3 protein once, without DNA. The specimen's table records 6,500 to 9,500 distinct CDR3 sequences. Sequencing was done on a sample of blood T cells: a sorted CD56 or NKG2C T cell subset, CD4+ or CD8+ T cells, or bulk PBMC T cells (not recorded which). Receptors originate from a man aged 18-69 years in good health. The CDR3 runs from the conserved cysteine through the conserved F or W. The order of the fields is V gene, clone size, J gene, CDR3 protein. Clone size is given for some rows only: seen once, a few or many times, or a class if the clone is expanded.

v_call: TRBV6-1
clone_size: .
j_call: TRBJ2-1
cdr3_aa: CASSDGGGSYNEQFF

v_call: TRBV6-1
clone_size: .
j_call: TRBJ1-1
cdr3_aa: CASNQLTGGNTEAFF

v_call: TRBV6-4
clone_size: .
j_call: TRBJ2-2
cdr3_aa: CASSAQAGTGELFF

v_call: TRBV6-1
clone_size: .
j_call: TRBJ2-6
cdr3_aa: CASRVGGSGANVLTF

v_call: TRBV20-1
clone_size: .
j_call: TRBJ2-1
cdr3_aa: CSQVSGDRYNEQFF

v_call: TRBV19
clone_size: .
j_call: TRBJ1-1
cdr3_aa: CASSVEGTEAFF

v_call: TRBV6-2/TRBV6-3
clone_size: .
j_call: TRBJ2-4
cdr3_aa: CASRGYPDDIQYF

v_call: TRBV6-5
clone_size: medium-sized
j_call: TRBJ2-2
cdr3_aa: CASPEGDTGELFF

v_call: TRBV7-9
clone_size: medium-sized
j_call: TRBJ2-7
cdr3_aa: CASSLWQPPHEQYF

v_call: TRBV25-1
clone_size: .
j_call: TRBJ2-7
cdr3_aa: CASSEYNYEQYF